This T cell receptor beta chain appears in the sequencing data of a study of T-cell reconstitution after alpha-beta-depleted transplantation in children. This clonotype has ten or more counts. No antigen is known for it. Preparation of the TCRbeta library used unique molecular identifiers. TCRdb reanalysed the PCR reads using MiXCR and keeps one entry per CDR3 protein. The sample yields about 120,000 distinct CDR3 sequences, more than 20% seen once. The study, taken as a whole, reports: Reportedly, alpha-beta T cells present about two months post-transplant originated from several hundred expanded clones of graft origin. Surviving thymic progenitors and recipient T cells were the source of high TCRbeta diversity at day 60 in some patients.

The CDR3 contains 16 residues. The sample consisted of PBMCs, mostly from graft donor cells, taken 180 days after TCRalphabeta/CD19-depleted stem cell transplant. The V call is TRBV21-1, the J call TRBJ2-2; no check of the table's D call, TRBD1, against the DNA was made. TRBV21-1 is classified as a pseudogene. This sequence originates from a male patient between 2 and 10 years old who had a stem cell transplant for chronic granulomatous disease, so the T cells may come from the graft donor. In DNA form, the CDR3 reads TGTGCCAGCAGCAAAGTACCGGGACATAGTACCGGGGAGCTGTTTTTT. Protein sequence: CASSKVPGHSTGELFF.